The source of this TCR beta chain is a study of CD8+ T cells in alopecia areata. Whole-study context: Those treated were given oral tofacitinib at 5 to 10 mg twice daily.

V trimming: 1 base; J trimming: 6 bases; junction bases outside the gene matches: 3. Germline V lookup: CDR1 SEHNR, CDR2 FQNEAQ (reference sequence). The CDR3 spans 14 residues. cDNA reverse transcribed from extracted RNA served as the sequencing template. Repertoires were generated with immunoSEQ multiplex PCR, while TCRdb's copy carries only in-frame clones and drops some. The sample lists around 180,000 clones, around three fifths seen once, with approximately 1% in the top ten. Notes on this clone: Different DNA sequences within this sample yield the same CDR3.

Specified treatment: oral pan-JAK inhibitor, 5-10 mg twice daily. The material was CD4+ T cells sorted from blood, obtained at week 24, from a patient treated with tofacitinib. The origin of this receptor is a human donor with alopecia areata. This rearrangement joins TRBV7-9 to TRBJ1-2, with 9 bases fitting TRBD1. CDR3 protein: CASSLVQGADGYTF. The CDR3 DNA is TGTGCCAGCAGCTTAGTACAGGGGGCGGATGGCTACACCTTC.